This TCR beta chain was profiled in a study of CD8 T cells in ankylosing spondylitis. Study-level findings and limits: A number of the motif variants had already been described in reactive arthritis synovial fluid and blood. Those disease-linked clones were CD8+; they were also relatively rare in peripheral blood. The authors reported significant enrichment of disease-linked clones in matched ankylosing spondylitis synovial fluid.

Using its own MiXCR run on the 5' RACE reads, TCRdb lists one record per CDR3 protein. Here the sample spans almost 250,000 distinct CDR3 sequences, roughly 32% being singletons. CDR1 is MNHNS, CDR2 SASEGT, per germline. The CDR3 is made up of 15 amino acids. Trimming removed 6 bases at V and 3 bases at J, with 12 bases between. Notes on this clonotype: Antigen specificity is unknown.

This chain connects TRBV6-1 to TRBJ2-6, with D unclear. The sample consisted of blood, either unsorted or a sorted T cell fraction (not recorded which). This TCR was sampled from a male donor with ankylosing spondylitis or in good health (not recorded which). CDR3 sequence (DNA): TGTGCCAGCAGGTCTGACGGTCGTGGGGCCAACGTCCTGACTTTC. Its protein product is CASRSDGRGANVLTF.